This T cell receptor (beta chain) is from a study of early T cells in non-severe SARS-CoV-2 infection. Study-level background: Chains were unpaired, as sequencing was done on bulk RNA from unsorted whole blood.

The junction had 4 bases not matched to a gene; V was cut back by 2 bases and J by 12 bases. Germline V lookup: CDR1 SNHLY, CDR2 FYNNEI. The CDR3 loop spans 13 amino acids. There are many counts of this clonotype. Its antigen is unidentified. Points from the study as a whole: Anti-spike CD8 responses were favored in VDJdb matching, and private and CD4 specificities were missed.

Individual cDNA molecules carried attached unique molecular identifiers. TCRdb re-analysed the 5' RACE reads in MiXCR, keeping a single row per CDR3 protein. This sample has some 38,000 distinct CDR3 sequences, with 5.3% found just once. The chain has TRBV2 and TRBJ2-1, with 10 bases aligning to TRBD2. The sample comprised whole blood. This TCR derives from an adult who was a healthcare worker with PCR-confirmed SARS-CoV-2 infection or an uninfected control (not recorded which). CDR3 bases: TGTGCCAGCAGTGAAATTCTAGCGGGAGCGCAGTTCTTC. Translating gives CASSEILAGAQFF.